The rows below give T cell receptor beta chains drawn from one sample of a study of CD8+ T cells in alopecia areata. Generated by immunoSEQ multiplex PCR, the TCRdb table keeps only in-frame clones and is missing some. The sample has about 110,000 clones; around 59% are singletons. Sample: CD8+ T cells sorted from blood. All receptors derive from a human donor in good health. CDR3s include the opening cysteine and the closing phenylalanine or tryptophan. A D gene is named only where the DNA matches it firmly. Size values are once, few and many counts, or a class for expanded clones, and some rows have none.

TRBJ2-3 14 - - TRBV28 CATLPAGRTDTQYF TGTGCCACCCTCCCGGCAGGCCGGACAGATACGCAGTATTTT
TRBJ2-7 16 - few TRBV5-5 CASKTPGTPSSYEQYF TGTGCCAGCAAAACCCCGGGAACCCCGAGCTCCTACGAGCAGTACTTC
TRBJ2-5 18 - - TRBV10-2 CASSELGTSSRYQETQYF TGCGCCAGCAGTGAGCTAGGGACCTCTTCCCGGTACCAAGAGACCCAGTACTTC
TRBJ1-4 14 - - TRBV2 CASSESGRGEKLFF TGTGCCAGCAGTGAATCGGGGAGGGGTGAAAAACTGTTTTTT
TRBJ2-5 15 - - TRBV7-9 CASSIQGGIQETQYF TGTGCCAGCAGCATACAGGGGGGGATTCAAGAGACCCAGTACTTC
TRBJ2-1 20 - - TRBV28 CASSPLLSQGGQHVTGEQFF TGTGCCAGCAGTCCATTACTTTCCCAGGGGGGGCAGCACGTCACGGGTGAGCAGTTCTTC
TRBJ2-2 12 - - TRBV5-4 CASSAAGGELFF TGTGCCAGCAGCGCAGCTGGAGGGGAGCTGTTTTTT
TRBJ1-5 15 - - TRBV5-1 CASSLGPFGNQPQHF TGCGCCAGCAGCCTAGGACCCTTTGGCAATCAGCCCCAGCATTTT
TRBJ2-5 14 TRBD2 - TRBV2 CASGGVPGSETQYF TGTGCCAGCGGGGGGGTCCCCGGATCGGAGACCCAGTACTTC
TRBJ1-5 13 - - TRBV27 CASSLSLNQPQHF TGTGCCAGCAGTTTATCTCTCAATCAGCCCCAGCATTTT
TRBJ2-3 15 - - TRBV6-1 CASSEEDGGTDTQYF TGTGCCAGCAGTGAAGAGGACGGGGGAACAGATACGCAGTATTTT
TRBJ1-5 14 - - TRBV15 CATSPAGSNQPQHF TGTGCCACCAGCCCTGCAGGGAGCAATCAGCCCCAGCATTTT
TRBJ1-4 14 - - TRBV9 CASSVNRVGEKLFF TGTGCCAGCAGCGTAAACAGGGTGGGGGAAAAACTGTTTTTT
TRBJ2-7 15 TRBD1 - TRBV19 CASSIAQGPSYEQYF TGTGCCAGTAGTATAGCACAGGGGCCATCCTACGAGCAGTACTTC
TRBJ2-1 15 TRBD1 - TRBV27 CASSLTGAARHEQFF TGTGCCAGCAGTTTAACAGGGGCCGCTAGGCATGAGCAGTTCTTC
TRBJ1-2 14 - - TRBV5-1 CASSLVRRPYGYTF TGCGCCAGCAGCTTGGTTCGACGTCCTTATGGCTACACCTTC
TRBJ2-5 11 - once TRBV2 CASSGTETQYF TGTGCCAGCAGTGGGACAGAGACCCAGTACTTC
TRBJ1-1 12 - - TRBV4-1 CASSQGAGEAFF TGCGCCAGCAGCCAGGGGGCTGGTGAAGCTTTCTTT
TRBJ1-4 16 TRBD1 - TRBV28 CASSLCGTGVDEKLFF TGTGCCAGCAGTTTATGCGGGACAGGGGTGGATGAAAAACTGTTTTTT
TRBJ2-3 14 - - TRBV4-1 CASSQDFSTDTQYF TGCGCCAGCAGCCAAGACTTCTCCACAGATACGCAGTATTTT
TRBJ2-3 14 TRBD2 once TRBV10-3 CAIDPGGPQDTQYF TGTGCCATCGACCCGGGGGGGCCGCAAGATACGCAGTATTTT
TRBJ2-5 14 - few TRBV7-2 CASSLEWEQETQYF TGTGCCAGCAGCTTAGAGTGGGAACAAGAGACCCAGTACTTC
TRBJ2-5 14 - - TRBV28 CASSFGFARGAEYF -
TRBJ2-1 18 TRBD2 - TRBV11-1 CASSTPTSGGVSINEQFF TGTGCCAGCAGCACCCCGACTAGCGGGGGCGTTTCAATCAATGAGCAGTTCTTC
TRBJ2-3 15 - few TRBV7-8 CASSLAVTSTDTQYF TGTGCCAGCAGCTTAGCAGTAACTAGCACAGATACGCAGTATTTT
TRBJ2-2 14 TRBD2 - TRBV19 CASWTSKNTGELFF TGTGCCAGCTGGACTAGTAAGAACACCGGGGAGCTGTTTTTT
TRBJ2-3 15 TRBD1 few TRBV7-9 CASSPRTGAADTQYF TGTGCCAGCAGCCCCCGGACAGGGGCCGCAGATACGCAGTATTTT
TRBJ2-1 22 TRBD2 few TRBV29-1 CSVEGWNKGLAGARSSYNEQFF TGCAGCGTTGAAGGGTGGAACAAAGGGCTAGCGGGGGCAAGGAGCTCCTACAATGAGCAGTTCTTC
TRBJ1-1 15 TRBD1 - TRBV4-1 CASSPRDRGYTEAFF TGCGCCAGCAGCCCAAGGGACAGGGGTTACACTGAAGCTTTCTTT
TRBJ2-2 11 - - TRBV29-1 CSVEKAGELFF TGCAGCGTTGAAAAGGCCGGGGAGCTGTTTTTT
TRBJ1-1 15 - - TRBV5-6 CASRSQGGLGAEAFF TGTGCCAGCAGGTCACAGGGAGGGTTGGGCGCTGAAGCTTTCTTT
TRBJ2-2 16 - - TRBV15 CATSRGGSQGSGELFF TGTGCCACCAGCAGAGGGGGAAGCCAGGGGTCCGGGGAGCTGTTTTTT
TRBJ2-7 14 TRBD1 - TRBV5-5 CASSVWTGPYEQYF TGTGCCAGCAGCGTGTGGACAGGGCCCTACGAGCAGTACTTC
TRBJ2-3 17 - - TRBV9 CASSVTRDRPSTDTQYF TGTGCCAGCAGCGTGACGAGAGACAGGCCGAGCACAGATACGCAGTATTTT
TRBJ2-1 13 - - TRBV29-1 CSVNLGAQNEQFF TGCAGCGTTAACCTGGGGGCGCAAAATGAGCAGTTCTTC
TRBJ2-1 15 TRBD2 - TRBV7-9 CASSLSGGPYNEQFF TGTGCCAGCAGCCTAAGCGGGGGCCCCTACAATGAGCAGTTCTTC
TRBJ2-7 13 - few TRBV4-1 CASSQETVYEQYF TGCGCCAGCAGCCAAGAGACAGTCTACGAGCAGTACTTC
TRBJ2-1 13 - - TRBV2 CASKRDGTQWKFF TGTGCCAGCAAGAGGGACGGGACACAGTGGAAGTTCTTC
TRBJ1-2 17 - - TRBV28 CASSARDGRTSSYGYTF TGTGCCAGCAGCGCCAGGGACGGGCGAACGTCCTCCTATGGCTACACCTTC
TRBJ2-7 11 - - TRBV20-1 CSAPFSYEQYF TGCAGTGCTCCATTCTCCTACGAGCAGTACTTC
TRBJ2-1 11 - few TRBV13 CASSRGTEQFF TGTGCCAGCTCCCGGGGGACAGAGCAGTTCTTC
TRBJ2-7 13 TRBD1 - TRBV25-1 CASADRGSYEQYF TGTGCCAGCGCAGACAGGGGTTCCTACGAGCAGTACTTC
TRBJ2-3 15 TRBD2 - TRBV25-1 CASSLVAGTTDTQYF TGTGCCAGCAGTTTGGTAGCGGGGACCACAGATACGCAGTATTTT
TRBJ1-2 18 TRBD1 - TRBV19 CASSWVLSPTGVNYGYTF TGTGCCAGTAGTTGGGTCCTTTCTCCGACAGGGGTGAACTATGGCTACACCTTC